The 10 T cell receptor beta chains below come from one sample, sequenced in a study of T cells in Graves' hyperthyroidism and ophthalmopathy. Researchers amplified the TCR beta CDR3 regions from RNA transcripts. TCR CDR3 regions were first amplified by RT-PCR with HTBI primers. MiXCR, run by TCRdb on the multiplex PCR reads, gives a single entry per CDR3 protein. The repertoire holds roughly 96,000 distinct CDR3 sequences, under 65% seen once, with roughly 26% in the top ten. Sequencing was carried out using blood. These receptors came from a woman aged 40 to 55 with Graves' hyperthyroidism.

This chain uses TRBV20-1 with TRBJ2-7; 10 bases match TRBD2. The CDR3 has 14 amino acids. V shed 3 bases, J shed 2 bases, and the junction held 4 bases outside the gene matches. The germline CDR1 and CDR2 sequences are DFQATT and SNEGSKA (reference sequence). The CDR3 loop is CSASRGLATYEQYF. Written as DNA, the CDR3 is TGCAGTGCTAGCCGGGGACTAGCGACCTACGAGCAGTACTTC.

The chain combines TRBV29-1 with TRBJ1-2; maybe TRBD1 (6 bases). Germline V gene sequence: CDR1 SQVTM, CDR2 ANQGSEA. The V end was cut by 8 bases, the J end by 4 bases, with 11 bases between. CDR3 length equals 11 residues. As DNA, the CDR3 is TGCAGCTTAGGGGGGAGCTATGGCTACACCTTC. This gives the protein CSLGGSYGYTF.

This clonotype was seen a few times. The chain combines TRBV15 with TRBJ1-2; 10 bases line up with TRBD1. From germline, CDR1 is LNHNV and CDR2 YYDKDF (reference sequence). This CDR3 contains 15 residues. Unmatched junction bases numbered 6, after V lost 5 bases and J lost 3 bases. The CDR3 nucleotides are TGTGCCACCAGCGGGGGACAGGGGATCGACTATGGCTACACCTTC. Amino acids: CATSGGQGIDYGYTF. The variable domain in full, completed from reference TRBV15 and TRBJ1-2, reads DAMVIQNPRYQVTQFGKPVTLSCSQTLNHNVMYWYQQKSSQAPKLLFHYYDKDFNNEADTPDNFQSRRPNTSFCFLDIRSPGLGDTAMYLCATSGGQGIDYGYTFGSGTRLTVV.

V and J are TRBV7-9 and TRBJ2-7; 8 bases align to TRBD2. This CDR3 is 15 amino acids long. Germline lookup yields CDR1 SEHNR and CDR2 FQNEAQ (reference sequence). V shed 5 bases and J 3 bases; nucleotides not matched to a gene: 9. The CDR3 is CASSQEGAGDYEQYF. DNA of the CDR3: TGTGCCAGCAGCCAAGAGGGAGCGGGAGACTACGAGCAGTACTTC.

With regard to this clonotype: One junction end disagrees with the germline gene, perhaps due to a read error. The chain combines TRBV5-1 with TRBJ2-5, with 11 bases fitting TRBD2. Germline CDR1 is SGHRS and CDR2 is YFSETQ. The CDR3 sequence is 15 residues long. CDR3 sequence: CVSSHTSGSRETQYF. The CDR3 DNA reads TGTGTCAGCAGCCACACTAGCGGGAGCAGGGAGACCCAGTACTTC.

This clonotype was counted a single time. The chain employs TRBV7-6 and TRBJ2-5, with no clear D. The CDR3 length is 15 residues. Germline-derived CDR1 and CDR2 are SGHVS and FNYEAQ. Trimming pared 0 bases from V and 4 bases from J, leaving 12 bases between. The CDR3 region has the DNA TGTGCCAGCAGCTTAGCGGCGAAAGGTTCAGAGACCCAGTACTTC. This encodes CASSLAAKGSETQYF.

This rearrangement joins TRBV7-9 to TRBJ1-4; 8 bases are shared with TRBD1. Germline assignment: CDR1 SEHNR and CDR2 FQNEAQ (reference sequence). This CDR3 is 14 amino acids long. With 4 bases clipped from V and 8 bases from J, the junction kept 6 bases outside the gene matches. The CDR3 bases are TGTGCCAGCAGCTATGGGACAGGTTACGAAAAACTGTTTTTT. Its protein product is CASSYGTGYEKLFF.

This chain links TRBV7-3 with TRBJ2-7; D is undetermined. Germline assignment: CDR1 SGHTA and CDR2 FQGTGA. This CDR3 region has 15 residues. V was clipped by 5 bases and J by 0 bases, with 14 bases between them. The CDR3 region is CASSQDRSSSYEQYF. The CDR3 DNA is TGTGCCAGCAGCCAAGATAGGTCAAGCTCCTACGAGCAGTACTTC.

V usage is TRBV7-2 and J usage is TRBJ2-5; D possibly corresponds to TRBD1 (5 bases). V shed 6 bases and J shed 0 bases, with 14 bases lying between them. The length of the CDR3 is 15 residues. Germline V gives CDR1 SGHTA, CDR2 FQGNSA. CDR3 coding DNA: TGTGCCAGCAGGGGCCTTGGACACAACCAAGAGACCCAGTACTTC. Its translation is CASRGLGHNQETQYF.

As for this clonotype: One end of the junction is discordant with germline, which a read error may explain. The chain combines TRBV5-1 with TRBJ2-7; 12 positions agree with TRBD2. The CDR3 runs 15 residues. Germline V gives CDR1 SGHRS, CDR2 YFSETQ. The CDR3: CASSRLAGDFYEQCF. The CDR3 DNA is TGCGCCAGCAGCCGACTAGCGGGAGACTTCTACGAGCAGTGCTTC.